This T cell receptor (beta chain) was found in a study of T cell responses to AZD1222 COVID-19 vaccine. TCRdb keeps only in-frame clones here, not all; method: immunoSEQ multiplex PCR. Of 210,000 or so clones listed, about 95% are singletons. General study points: With two AZD1222 doses given, Spike-specific TCR breadth and depth both rose. Seropositive AZD1222 recipients at baseline numbered only five or six. Females made up more of the donors, who were largely white British, and clonal diversity may have come out too low. Reports indicate that nearly half of spike-specific TCRs are directed at unmutated variant regions.

Worth noting for this clone: The antigen is unknown.

CDR3 length: 17 residues. The V segment lost 5 bases and the J segment 4 bases; nucleotides outside the gene matches: 11. This specimen was peripheral blood, taken 28 days after the second dose of the MenACWY control vaccine. V and J are TRBV5-3 and TRBJ2-2; TRBD1 matches at 10 bases. TRBV5-3 is known as an ORF, though its function is uncertain. This TCR came from an adult who received the MenACWY meningococcal vaccine as a control. The CDR3 coding sequence is TGTGCCAGAAGACAACTTGGACAGGGGGGGAGCACCGGGGAGCTGTTTTTT. Its translation is CARRQLGQGGSTGELFF.